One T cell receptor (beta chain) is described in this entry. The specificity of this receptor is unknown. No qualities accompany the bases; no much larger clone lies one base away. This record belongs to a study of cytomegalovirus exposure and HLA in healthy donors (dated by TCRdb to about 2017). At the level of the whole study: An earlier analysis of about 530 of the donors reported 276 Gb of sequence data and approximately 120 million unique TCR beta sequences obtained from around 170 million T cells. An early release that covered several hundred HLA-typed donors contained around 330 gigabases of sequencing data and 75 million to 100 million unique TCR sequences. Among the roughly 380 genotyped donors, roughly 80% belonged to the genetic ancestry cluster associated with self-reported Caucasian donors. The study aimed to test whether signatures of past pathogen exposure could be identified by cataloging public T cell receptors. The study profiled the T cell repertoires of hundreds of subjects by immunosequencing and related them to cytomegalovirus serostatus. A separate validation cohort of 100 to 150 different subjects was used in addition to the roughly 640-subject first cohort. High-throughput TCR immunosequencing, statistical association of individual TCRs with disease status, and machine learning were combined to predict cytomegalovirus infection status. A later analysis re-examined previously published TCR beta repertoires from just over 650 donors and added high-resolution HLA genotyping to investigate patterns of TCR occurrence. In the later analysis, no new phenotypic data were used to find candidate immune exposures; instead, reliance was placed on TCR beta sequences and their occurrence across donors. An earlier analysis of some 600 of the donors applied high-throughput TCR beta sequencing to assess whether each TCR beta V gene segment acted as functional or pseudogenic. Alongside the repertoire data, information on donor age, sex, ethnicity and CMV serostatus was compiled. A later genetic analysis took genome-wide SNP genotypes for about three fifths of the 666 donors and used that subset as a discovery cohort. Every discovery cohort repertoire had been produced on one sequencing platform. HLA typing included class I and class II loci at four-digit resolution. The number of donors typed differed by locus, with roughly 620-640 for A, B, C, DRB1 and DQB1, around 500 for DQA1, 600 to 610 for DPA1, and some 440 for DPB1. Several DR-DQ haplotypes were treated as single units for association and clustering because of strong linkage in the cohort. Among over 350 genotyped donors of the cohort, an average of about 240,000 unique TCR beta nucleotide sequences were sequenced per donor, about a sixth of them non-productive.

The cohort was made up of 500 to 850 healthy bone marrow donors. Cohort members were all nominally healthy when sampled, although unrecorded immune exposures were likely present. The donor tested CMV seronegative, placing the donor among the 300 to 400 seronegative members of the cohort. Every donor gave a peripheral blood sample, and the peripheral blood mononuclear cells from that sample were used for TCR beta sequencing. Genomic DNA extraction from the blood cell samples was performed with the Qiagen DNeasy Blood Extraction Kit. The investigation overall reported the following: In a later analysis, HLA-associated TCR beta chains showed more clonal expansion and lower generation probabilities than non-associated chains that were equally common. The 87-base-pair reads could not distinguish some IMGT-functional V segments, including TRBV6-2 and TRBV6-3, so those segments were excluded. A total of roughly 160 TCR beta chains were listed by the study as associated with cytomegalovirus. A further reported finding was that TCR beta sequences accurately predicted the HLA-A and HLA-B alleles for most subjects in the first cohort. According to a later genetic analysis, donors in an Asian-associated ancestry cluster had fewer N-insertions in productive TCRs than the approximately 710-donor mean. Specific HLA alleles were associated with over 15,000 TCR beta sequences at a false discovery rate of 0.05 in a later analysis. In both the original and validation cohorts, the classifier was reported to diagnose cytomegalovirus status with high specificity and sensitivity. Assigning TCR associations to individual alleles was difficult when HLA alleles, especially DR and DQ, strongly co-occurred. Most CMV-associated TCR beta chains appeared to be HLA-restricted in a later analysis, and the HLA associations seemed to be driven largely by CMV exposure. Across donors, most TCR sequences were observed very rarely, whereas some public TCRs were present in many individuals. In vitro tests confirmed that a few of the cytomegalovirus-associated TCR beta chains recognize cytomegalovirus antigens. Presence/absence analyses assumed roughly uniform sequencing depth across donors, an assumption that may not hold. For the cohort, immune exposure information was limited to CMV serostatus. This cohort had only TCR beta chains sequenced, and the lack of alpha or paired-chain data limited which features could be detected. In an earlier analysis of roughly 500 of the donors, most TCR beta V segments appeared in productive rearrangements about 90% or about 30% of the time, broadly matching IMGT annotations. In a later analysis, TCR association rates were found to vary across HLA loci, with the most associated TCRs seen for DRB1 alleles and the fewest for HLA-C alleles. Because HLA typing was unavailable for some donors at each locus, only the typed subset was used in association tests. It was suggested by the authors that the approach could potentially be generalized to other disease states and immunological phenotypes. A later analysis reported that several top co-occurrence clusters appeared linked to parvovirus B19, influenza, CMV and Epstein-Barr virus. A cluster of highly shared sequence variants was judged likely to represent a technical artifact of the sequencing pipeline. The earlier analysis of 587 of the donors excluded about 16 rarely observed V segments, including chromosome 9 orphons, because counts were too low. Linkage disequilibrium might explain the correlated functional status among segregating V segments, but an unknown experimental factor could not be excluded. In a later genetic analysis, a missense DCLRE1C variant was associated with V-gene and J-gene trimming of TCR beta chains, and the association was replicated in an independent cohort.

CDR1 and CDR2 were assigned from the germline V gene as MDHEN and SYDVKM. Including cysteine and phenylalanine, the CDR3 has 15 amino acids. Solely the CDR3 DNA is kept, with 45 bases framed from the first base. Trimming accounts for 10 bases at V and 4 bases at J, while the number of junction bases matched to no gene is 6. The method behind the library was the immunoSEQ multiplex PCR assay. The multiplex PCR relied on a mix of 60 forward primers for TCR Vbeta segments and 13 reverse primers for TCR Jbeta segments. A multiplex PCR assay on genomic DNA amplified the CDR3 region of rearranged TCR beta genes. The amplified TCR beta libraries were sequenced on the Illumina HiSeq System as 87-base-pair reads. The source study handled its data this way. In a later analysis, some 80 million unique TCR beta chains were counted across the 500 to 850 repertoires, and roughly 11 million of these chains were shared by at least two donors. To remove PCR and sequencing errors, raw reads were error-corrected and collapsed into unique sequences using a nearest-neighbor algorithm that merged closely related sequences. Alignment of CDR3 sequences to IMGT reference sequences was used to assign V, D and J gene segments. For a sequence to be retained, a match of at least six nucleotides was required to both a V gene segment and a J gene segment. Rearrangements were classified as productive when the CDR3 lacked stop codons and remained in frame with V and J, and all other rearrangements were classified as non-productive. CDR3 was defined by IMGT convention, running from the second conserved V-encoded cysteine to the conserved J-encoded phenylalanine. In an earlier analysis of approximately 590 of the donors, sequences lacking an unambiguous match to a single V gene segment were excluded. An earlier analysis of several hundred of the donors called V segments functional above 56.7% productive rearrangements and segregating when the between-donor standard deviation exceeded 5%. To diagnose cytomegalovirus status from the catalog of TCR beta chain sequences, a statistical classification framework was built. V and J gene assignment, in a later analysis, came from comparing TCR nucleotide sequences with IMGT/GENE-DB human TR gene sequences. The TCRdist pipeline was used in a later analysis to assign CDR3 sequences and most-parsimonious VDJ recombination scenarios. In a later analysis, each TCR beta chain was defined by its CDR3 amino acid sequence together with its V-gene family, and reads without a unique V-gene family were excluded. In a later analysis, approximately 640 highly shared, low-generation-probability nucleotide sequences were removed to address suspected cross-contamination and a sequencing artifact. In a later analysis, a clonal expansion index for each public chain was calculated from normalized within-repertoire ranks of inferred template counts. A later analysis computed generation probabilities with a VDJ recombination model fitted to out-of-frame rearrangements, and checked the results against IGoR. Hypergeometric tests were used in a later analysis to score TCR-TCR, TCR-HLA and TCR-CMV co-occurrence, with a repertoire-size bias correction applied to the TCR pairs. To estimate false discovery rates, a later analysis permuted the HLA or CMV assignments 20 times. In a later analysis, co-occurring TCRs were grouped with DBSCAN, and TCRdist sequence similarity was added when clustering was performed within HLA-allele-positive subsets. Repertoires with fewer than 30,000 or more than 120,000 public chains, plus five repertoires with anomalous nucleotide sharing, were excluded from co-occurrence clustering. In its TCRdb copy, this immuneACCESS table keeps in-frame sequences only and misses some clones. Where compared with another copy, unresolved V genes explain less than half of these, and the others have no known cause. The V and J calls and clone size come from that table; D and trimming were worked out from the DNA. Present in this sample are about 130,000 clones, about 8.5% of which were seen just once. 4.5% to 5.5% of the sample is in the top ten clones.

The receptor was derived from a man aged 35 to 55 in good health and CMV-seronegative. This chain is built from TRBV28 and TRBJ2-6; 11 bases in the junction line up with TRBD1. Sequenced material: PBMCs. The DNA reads TGTGCCACTGGACAGGGGGCGTTGGGGGCCAACGTCCTGACTTTC. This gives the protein CATGQGALGANVLTF.